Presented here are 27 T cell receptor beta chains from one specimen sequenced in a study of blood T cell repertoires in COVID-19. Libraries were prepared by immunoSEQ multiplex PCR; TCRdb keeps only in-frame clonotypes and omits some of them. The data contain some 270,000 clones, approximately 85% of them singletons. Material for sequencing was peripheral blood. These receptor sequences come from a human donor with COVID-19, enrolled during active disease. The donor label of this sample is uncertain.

CDR3 nucleotides: TGTGCCAGCAGCGCTTCGGACAGGGGTTGGTACAATGAGCAGTTCTTC. Translating gives CASSASDRGWYNEQFF. The J gene is TRBJ2-1, the V gene TRBV7-9, with 9 nucleotides matching TRBD1. The germline CDR1 and CDR2 sequences are SEHNR and FQNEAQ (reference sequence). CDR3 size: 16 residues. Unmatched junction bases numbered 9, after V lost 5 bases and J lost 4 bases.

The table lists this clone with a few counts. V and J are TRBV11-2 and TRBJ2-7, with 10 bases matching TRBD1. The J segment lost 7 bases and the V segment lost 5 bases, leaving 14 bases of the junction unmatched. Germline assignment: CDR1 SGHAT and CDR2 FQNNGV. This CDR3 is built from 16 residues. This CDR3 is CASSRLPGQGFGEQYF. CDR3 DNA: TGTGCCAGCAGCCGCCTTCCGGGACAGGGGTTCGGGGAGCAGTACTTC.

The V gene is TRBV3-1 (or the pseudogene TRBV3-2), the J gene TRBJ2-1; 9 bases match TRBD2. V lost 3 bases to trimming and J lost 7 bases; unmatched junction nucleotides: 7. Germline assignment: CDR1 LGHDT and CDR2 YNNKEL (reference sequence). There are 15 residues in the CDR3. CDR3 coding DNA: TGTGCCAGCAGCCAGGGCGGGAGGGCCCGGAATGAGCAGTTCTTC. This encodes CASSQGGRARNEQFF.

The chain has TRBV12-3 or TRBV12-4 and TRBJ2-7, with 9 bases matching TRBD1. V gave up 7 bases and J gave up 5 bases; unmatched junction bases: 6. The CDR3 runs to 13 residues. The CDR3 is CASKGTGSDEQYF. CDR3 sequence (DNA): TGTGCCAGCAAGGGGACAGGGTCCGACGAGCAGTACTTC.

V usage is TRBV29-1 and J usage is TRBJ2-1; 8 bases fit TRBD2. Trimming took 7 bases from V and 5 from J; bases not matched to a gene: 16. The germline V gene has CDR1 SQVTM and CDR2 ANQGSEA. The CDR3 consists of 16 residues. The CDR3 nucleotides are TGCAGCGGATGCGGCCTAGCGGGCCGGATGAACAATGAGCAGTTCTTC. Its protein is CSGCGLAGRMNNEQFF.

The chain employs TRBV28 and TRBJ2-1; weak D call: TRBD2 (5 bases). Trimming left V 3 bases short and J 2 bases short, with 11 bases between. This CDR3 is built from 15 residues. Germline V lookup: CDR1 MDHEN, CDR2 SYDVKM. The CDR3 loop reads CASSFGGLAYNEQFF. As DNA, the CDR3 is TGTGCCAGCAGTTTCGGCGGGCTAGCCTACAATGAGCAGTTCTTC.

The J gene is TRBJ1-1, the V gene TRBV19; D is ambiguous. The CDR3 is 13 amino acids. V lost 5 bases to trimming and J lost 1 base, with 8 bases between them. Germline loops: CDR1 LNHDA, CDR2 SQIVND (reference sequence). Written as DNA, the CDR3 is TGTGCCAGTAGTGGCAACCCGAACACTGAAGCTTTCTTT. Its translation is CASSGNPNTEAFF. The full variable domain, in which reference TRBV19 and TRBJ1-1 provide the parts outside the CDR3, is DGGITQSPKYLFRKEGQNVTLSCEQNLNHDAMYWYRQDPGQGLRLIYYSQIVNDFQKGDIAEGYSVSREKKESFPLTVTSAQKNPTAFYLCASSGNPNTEAFFGQGTRLTVV.

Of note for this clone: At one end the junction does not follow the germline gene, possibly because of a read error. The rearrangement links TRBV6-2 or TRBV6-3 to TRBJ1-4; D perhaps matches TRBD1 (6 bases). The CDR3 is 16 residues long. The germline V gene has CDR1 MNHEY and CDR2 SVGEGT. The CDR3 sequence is CASRYYGQRGSEKLFF. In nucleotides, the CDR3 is TGTGCCAGCAGATACTACGGACAGAGGGGCAGCGAAAAACTGTTTTTT.

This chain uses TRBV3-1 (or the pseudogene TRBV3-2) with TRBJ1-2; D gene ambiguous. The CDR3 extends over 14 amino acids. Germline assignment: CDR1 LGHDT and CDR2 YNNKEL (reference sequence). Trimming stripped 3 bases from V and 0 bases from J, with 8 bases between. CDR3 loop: CASSHRGANYGYTF. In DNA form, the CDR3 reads TGTGCCAGCAGCCACCGGGGAGCTAACTATGGCTACACCTTC.

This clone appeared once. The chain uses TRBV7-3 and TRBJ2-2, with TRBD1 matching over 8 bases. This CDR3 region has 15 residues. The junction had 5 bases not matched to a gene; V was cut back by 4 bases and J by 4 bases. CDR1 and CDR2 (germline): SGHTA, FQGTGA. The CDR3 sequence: CASSSGTGRTGELFF. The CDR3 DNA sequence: TGTGCCAGCAGCTCCGGGACAGGTCGCACCGGGGAGCTGTTTTTT.

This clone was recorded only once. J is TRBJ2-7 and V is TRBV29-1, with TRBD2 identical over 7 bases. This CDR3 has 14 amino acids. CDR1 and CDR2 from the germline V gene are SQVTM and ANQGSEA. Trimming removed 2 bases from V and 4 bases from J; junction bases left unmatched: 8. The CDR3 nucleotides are TGCAGCGTTGAACCAGCGGGACGTAGGTACGAGCAGTACTTC. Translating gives CSVEPAGRRYEQYF.

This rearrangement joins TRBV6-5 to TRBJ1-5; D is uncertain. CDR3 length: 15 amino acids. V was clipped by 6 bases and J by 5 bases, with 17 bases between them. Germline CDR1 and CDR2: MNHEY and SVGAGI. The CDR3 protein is CASSPMRSVYQPQHF. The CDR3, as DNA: TGTGCCAGCAGCCCGATGAGGTCGGTGTATCAGCCCCAGCATTTT.

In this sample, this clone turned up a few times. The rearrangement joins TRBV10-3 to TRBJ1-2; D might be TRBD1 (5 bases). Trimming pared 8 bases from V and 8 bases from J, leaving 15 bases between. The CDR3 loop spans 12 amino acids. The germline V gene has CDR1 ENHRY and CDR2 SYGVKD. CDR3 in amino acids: CAIEEGAGGYTF. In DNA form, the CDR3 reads TGTGCCATCGAGGAAGGGGCTGGCGGCTACACCTTC.

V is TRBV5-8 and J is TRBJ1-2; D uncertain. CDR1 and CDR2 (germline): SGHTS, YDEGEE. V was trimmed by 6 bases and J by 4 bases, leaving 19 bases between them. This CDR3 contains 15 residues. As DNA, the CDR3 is TGTGCCAGCATTCATCTTCTCGACGGGATCTATGGCTACACCTTC. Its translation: CASIHLLDGIYGYTF.

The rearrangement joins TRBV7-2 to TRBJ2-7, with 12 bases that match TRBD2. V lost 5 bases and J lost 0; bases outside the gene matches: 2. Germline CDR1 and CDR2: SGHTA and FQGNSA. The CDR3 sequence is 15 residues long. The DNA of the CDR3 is TGTGCCAGCAGCCCGACTAGCGGGAGCTCCTACGAGCAGTACTTC. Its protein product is CASSPTSGSSYEQYF.

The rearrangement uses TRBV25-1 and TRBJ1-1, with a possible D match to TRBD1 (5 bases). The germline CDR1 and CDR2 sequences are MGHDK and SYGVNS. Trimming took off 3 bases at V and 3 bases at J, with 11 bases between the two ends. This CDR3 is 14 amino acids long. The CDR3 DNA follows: TGTGCCAGCAGTGACGGGGGTGGGTACACTGAAGCTTTCTTT. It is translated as CASSDGGGYTEAFF.

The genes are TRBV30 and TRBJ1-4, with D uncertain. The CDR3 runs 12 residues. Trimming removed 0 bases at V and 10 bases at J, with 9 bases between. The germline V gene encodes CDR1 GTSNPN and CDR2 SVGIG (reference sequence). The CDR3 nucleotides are TGTGCCTGGAGTGTCGAGTTTGGAAAACTGTTTTTT. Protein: CAWSVEFGKLFF.

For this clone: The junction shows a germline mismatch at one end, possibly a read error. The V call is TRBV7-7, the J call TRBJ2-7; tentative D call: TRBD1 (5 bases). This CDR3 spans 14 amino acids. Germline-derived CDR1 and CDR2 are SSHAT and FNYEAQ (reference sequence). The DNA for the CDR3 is TGTGCTAGCAGCTTAGGGGCAGACCCCTACGAGCAGTACTTC. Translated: CASSLGADPYEQYF.

The CDR3 sequence: CASSPGSGWELFF. CDR3 coding DNA: TGTGCCAGCAGCCCGGGAAGTGGGTGGGAGCTGTTTTTT. This chain connects TRBV7-2 to TRBJ2-2, with D possibly TRBD2 on 5 matching bases. Trimming took off 5 bases at V and 9 bases at J, with 13 bases between the two ends. Germline CDR1 reads SGHTA; CDR2 reads FQGNSA. The CDR3 is made up of 13 amino acids.

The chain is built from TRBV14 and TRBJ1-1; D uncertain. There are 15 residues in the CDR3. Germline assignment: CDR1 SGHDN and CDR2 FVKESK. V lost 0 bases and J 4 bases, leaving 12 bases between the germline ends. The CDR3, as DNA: TGTGCCAGCAGCCAAGAGCATAGAGGGATCACTGAAGCTTTCTTT. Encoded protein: CASSQEHRGITEAFF.

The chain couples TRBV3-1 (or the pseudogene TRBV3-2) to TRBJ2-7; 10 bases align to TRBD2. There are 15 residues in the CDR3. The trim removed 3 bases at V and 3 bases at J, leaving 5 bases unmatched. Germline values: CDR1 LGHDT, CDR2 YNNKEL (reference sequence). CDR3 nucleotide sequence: TGTGCCAGCAGCCACCGACTAGCGGGCGGCTACGAGCAGTACTTC. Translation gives CASSHRLAGGYEQYF.

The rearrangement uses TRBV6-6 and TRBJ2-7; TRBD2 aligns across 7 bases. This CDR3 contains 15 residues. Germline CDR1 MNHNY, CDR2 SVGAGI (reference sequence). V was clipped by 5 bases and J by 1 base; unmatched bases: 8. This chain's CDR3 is CASSPLAATSYEQYF. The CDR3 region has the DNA TGTGCCAGCAGTCCGCTAGCGGCTACTTCCTACGAGCAGTACTTC.

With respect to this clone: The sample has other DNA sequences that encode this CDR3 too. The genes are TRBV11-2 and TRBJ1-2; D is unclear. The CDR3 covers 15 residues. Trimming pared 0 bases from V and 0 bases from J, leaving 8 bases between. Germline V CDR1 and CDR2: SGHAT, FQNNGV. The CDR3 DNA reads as TGTGCCAGCAGCTTAGAACGGGGAACTAACTATGGCTACACCTTC. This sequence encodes CASSLERGTNYGYTF.

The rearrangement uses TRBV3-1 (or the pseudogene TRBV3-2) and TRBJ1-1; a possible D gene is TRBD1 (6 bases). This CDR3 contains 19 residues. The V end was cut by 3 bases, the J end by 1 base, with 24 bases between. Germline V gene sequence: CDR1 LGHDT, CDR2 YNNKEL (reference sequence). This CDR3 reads CASSQATYGTFIRNTEAFF. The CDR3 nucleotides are TGTGCCAGCAGCCAGGCAACATACGGGACATTTATCCGGAACACTGAAGCTTTCTTT.

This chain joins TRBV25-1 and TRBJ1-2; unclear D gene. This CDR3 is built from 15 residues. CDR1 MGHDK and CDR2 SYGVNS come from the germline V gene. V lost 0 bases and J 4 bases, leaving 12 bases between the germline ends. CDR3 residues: CASSEYGEGGYGYTF. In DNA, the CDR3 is TGTGCCAGCAGTGAATATGGGGAGGGTGGCTATGGCTACACCTTC.

Here the CDR3 DNA reads TGTGCCAGCAGGGCTAGGTCAGGGGGCATTCAGTACTTC. Translation: CASRARSGGIQYF. The chain combines TRBV12-3 or TRBV12-4 with TRBJ2-4, with TRBD1 matching over 7 bases. This CDR3 is built from 13 residues. V lost 6 bases, J lost 9 bases, and 8 bases stayed unmatched.

CDR3 DNA: TGTGCCAGCAGTTCAACAGGGTCAGGGCAGTTCTTC. This sequence encodes CASSSTGSGQFF. This rearrangement joins TRBV28 to TRBJ2-1; D perhaps matches TRBD1 (6 bases). The CDR3 has 12 amino acids. Trimming pared 4 bases from V and 12 bases from J, leaving 13 bases between. Germline V gene data show CDR1 as MDHEN and CDR2 as SYDVKM.